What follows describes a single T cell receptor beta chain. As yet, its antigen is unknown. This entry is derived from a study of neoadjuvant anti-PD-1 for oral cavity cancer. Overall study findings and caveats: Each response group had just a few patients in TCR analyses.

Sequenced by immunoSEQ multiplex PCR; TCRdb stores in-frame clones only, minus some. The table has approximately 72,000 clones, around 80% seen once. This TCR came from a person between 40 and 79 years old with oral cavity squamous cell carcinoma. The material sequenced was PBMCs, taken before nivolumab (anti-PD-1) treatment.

The CDR3 here is CATSGGLAGMETQYF. CDR3 nucleotides: TGTGCCACCAGCGGGGGACTAGCGGGAATGGAGACCCAGTACTTC. The gene calls are TRBV15 and TRBJ2-5, with 13 nucleotides matching TRBD2. CDR1 is LNHNV, CDR2 YYDKDF, per germline (reference sequence). The CDR3 has 15 residues. The junction had 5 bases not matched to a gene; V was cut back by 5 bases and J by 5 bases.